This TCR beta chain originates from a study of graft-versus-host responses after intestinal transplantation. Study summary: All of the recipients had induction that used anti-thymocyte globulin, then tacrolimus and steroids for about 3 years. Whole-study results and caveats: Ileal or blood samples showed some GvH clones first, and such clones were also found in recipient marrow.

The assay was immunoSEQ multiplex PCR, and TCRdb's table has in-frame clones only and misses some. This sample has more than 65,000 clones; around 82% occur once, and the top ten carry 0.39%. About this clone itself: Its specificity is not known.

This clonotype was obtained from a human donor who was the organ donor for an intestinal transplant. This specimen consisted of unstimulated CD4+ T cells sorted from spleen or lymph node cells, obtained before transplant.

This CDR3 reads CAISPSGNQPQHF. CDR3 DNA: TGTGCCATCTCGCCTTCAGGAAATCAGCCCCAGCATTTT. This chain uses TRBV19 with TRBJ1-5, with unresolved D. Deletions cut 10 bases from V and 4 bases from J, with 14 bases between. This CDR3 is 13 amino acids long. CDR1 and CDR2 (germline): LNHDA, SQIVND (reference sequence).